The present entry profiles one T cell receptor (beta chain) with its context. What it recognizes is unknown. Here immunoSEQ multiplex PCR was the method, and the copy in TCRdb shows in-frame clones only, minus some. The sample contains some 4,300 clones, approximately 85% of which appear only once. This sample was taken from a study of brain metastases from non-small cell lung cancer. Study observations and caveats: Compared with their matched primary tumors, roughly 64% of brain metastases showed expanded T-cell clones. Compared with primary tumors, brain metastases showed less T-cell infiltration. Brain metastases shared most TCR repertoire with primaries, with sparse T cells.

Trimming at V came to 5 bases and at J to 4 bases, leaving 9 bases not matched to a gene. This CDR3 has 16 residues. Germline V gene data show CDR1 as SNHLY and CDR2 as FYNNEI. The sequence derives from a donor at least 40 years old with non-small cell lung cancer. Specimen: primary lung tumor tissue. V is TRBV2 and J is TRBJ2-7, with TRBD2 identical over 12 bases. The CDR3 spells CASSPRLAGVGYEQYF. In DNA form, the CDR3 reads TGTGCCAGCAGTCCTAGACTAGCGGGAGTAGGGTACGAGCAGTACTTC.